This TCR beta chain is from a study of blood T cell repertoires in COVID-19. Turning to the study itself: PBMCs, B-cell-depleted T cells, or T cells provided the cDNA or gDNA that made up the material.

The table came from immunoSEQ multiplex PCR; TCRdb's copy has only in-frame clones and leaves some out. This sample carries tens of thousands of clones, more than 65% of them seen once, and the ten largest clones take roughly 25%. This CDR3 is 14 amino acids long. Per germline, CDR1 WNHNN and CDR2 SYGVQD (reference sequence). Trimming took 7 bases from V and 1 from J, leaving 13 bases between them. This clone has a handful of counts. The sequenced sample was peripheral blood. V gene TRBV10-1 combines with J gene TRBJ1-2; unclear D gene. The receptor's source is a man aged 60-69 years with acute or convalescent COVID-19. CDR3 nucleotides: TGCGCCAGCACCCCGCTGGCGGATAACTATGGCTACACCTTC. It translates to CASTPLADNYGYTF.